This T cell receptor beta chain was documented in a study of T cell repertoires in cytomegalovirus infection. For the study at large: Based on public TCR beta signatures, there were indications of CMV infection and of a matching HLA type.

General study results and limits: CMV-specific TCR beta clonotypes restricted by HLA-C were the ones dominating the ex vivo response. The cumulative frequency of public TCR beta families distinguished individuals who carried CMV together with the relevant HLA.

At least ten counts were recorded for this clonotype. The antigen is undetermined. Germline values: CDR1 SGHVS, CDR2 FQNEAQ. The CDR3 runs 15 residues. V lost 2 bases and J lost 5; bases outside the gene matches: 6. TCRdb recomputed calls from the reads with MiXCR, one row per CDR3 protein. The sample comprises about 240,000 distinct CDR3 sequences, approximately 13% of which are singletons, and 1.6% rests with the top ten. The chain couples TRBV7-8 to TRBJ2-7; 10 nucleotides align to TRBD2. The receptor comes from a human donor in good health (CMV status not recorded). Some clones in this sample may be carry-over from other donors' samples. The sample taken for sequencing was PBMCs. The CDR3, as DNA: TGTGCCAGCAGCTTACTAGCGGGAGTTTTTCACGAGCAGTACTTC. Protein: CASSLLAGVFHEQYF. The full variable domain, rest sourced from reference TRBV7-8 and TRBJ2-7, is GAGVSQSPRYKVAKRGQDVALRCDPISGHVSLFWYQQALGQGPEFLTYFQNEAQLDKSGLPSDRFFAERPEGSVSTLKIQRTQQEDSAVYLCASSLLAGVFHEQYFGPGTRLTVT.